Below, 23 T cell receptor beta chains from the same sample are listed, as sequenced in a study of cytomegalovirus exposure and HLA in healthy donors. 60 Vbeta and 13 Jbeta primers were used in PCR. Assay used: immunoSEQ multiplex PCR; TCRdb lists only in-frame clones, some missing. Among 150,000 to 200,000 clones listed, approximately 80% were seen once. The sequencing sample was made of PBMCs. The receptor source for this set is a young man in good health and CMV-seronegative.

This clone came up a few times. The chain carries TRBV27 and TRBJ1-1; D may be TRBD1 (5 bases). V was cut by 3 bases and J by 5 bases, with 13 bases left in between. Germline V gene lookup returns CDR1 MNHEY and CDR2 SMNVEV (reference sequence). The CDR3 loop spans 14 amino acids. CDR3 region: CASSFSRRGTEAFF. CDR3 nucleotide sequence: TGTGCCAGCAGTTTTTCTCGGAGGGGTACTGAAGCTTTCTTT.

This clone was detected once. This chain links TRBV11-2 with TRBJ2-2; 7 bases map to TRBD1. The CDR3 contains 15 residues. The germline CDR1 and CDR2 sequences are SGHAT and FQNNGV. Losses at the gene ends were 5 bases for V and 5 bases for J; bases not matched to a gene: 8. CDR3 DNA: TGTGCCAGCAGCCTACAGACAGGGTTAACCGGGGAGCTGTTTTTT. It encodes CASSLQTGLTGELFF.

This chain connects TRBV4-1 to TRBJ2-5, with 7 nucleotides matching TRBD2. The CDR3 is made up of 17 amino acids. V shed 5 bases and J 4 bases; nucleotides not matched to a gene: 16. The V gene's germline CDR1 is MGHRA and CDR2 YSYEKL. This CDR3 reads CASSGGGGSAVPETQYF. Here the CDR3 DNA reads TGCGCCAGCAGCGGTGGTGGCGGGAGTGCCGTTCCAGAGACCCAGTACTTC.

The rearrangement links TRBV18 to TRBJ2-7; D is possibly TRBD2 (5 bases). V lost 0 bases and J lost 2, with 8 bases in between. The length of the CDR3 is 14 residues. Germline-derived CDR1 and CDR2 are KGHSH and LQKENI. Here the CDR3 reads CASSPPEGTYEQYF. CDR3 coding DNA: TGTGCCAGCTCACCACCAGAGGGAACCTACGAGCAGTACTTC.

The rearrangement uses TRBV4-1 and TRBJ1-5, with no clear D. The CDR3 contains 14 residues. Germline CDR1 reads MGHRA; CDR2 reads YSYEKL. The V and J ends lost 4 bases and 4 bases respectively, with 11 bases between them. CDR3: CASSREEVNQPQHF. CDR3 DNA: TGCGCCAGCAGCCGCGAGGAAGTGAATCAGCCCCAGCATTTT.

The chain links TRBV7-9 to TRBJ2-5; 7 nucleotides align to TRBD1. Trimming removed 3 bases from V and 5 bases from J; junction bases left unmatched: 9. CDR3 length: 15 amino acids. Germline V gives CDR1 SEHNR, CDR2 FQNEAQ (reference sequence). CDR3 protein: CASSFKGAQGETQYF. In DNA form, the CDR3 reads TGTGCCAGCAGCTTTAAGGGGGCGCAGGGTGAGACCCAGTACTTC. Full variable domain (missing parts from reference TRBV7-9 and TRBJ2-5): DTGVSQNPRHKITKRGQNVTFRCDPISEHNRLYWYRQTLGQGPEFLTYFQNEAQLEKSRLLSDRFSAERPKGSFSTLEIQRTEQGDSAMYLCASSFKGAQGETQYFGPGTRLLVL.

This rearrangement joins TRBV7-2 to TRBJ1-2; TRBD1 matches at 9 bases. Trimming removed 3 bases from V and 13 bases from J; junction bases left unmatched: 12. The CDR3 sequence is 14 residues long. The germline gives CDR1 SGHTA, CDR2 FQGNSA. The CDR3 reads CASSLGGQGRAGTF. The CDR3, as DNA: TGTGCCAGCAGCTTGGGGGGACAGGGCAGGGCAGGCACCTTC. The whole variable domain, remainder taken from reference TRBV7-2 and TRBJ1-2, is GAGVSQSPSNKVTEKGKDVELRCDPISGHTALYWYRQSLGQGLEFLIYFQGNSAPDKSGLPSDRFSAERTGGSVSTLTIQRTQQEDSAVYLCASSLGGQGRAGTFGSGTRLTVV.

The rearrangement links TRBV2 to TRBJ2-2; D might be TRBD2 (5 bases). The V end was cut by 6 bases, the J end by 6 bases, with 14 bases between. The CDR3 sequence is 14 residues long. Germline V CDR1 and CDR2: SNHLY, FYNNEI. DNA of the CDR3: TGTGCCAGCAGCGGTAGCGCCTGGTCCGGGGAGCTGTTTTTT. Residues: CASSGSAWSGELFF. The complete variable domain, with remaining parts taken from reference TRBV2 and TRBJ2-2, reads EPEVTQTPSHQVTQMGQEVILRCVPISNHLYFYWYRQILGQKVEFLVSFYNNEISEKSEIFDDQFSVERPDGSNFTLKIRSTKLEDSAMYFCASSGSAWSGELFFGEGSRLTVL.

This clone was detected only once. This chain links TRBV7-8 with TRBJ2-3; TRBD1 agrees at 9 bases. The CDR3 consists of 18 residues. The J segment lost 3 bases and the V segment lost 5 bases, leaving 15 bases of the junction unmatched. Germline values: CDR1 SGHVS, CDR2 FQNEAQ. In nucleotides, the CDR3 is TGTGCCAGCAGCCCCCAAGCACAGGGGGCGCCCCGGACAGATACGCAGTATTTT. As protein: CASSPQAQGAPRTDTQYF.

This chain joins TRBV6-6 and TRBJ2-7, with TRBD1 matching 9 bases. Looked up from germline, CDR1 is MNHNY and CDR2 is SVGAGI (reference sequence). V shed 6 bases, J shed 4 bases, and the junction held 10 bases outside the gene matches. The CDR3 extends over 15 amino acids. The CDR3 bases are TGTGCCAGCAGCCGACCCGGGACAGGGTCTTACGAGCAGTACTTC. Its protein product is CASSRPGTGSYEQYF.

The gene calls are TRBV5-6 and TRBJ1-2, with D unclear. Germline CDR1 SGHDT, CDR2 YYEEEE. V was clipped by 0 bases and J by 9 bases, with 12 bases between them. This CDR3 is 13 amino acids long. The CDR3 DNA reads as TGTGCCAGCAGCTTGGCATCCGGTGCTAGCTACACCTTC. This translates into CASSLASGASYTF.

The chain couples TRBV20-1 to TRBJ1-2; D ambiguous. V was clipped by 6 bases and J by 8 bases, with 13 bases between them. CDR1 is DFQATT and CDR2 is SNEGSKA in the germline V gene (reference sequence). This CDR3 region has 11 residues. The CDR3 nucleotides read TGCAGTGCCAGGCGGGAGCCCGGCTACACCTTC. Protein sequence: CSARREPGYTF.

V gene TRBV15 combines with J gene TRBJ2-1; 9 bases fit TRBD2. The CDR3 totals 17 residues. CDR1 is LNHNV and CDR2 is YYDKDF in the germline V gene (reference sequence). V trimming: 0 bases; J trimming: 4 bases; junction bases outside the gene matches: 7. The CDR3 is CATSRDGGRAVYNEQFF. CDR3 in DNA: TGTGCCACCAGCAGAGATGGCGGGAGGGCCGTTTACAATGAGCAGTTCTTC.

The V gene is TRBV7-2, the J gene TRBJ2-4; 12 nucleotides match TRBD1. Germline CDR1 SGHTA, CDR2 FQGNSA. V lost 5 bases and J lost 9; bases outside the gene matches: 8. The CDR3 sequence is 15 residues long. This CDR3 reads CASSPGTGGLAIQYF. The CDR3 DNA follows: TGTGCCAGCAGCCCTGGGACAGGGGGCCTCGCCATTCAGTACTTC.

This clone was observed once. CDR3: CASSNLIGGGAFRGLQETQYF. The CDR3 nucleotides are TGTGCCAGCAGCAACTTGATAGGGGGCGGGGCATTTCGGGGCCTACAAGAGACCCAGTACTTC. The rearrangement uses TRBV21-1 and TRBJ2-5; the table's D call TRBD1 went unverified against the DNA. TRBV21-1 is an annotated pseudogene. The CDR3 is 21 residues long.

The rearrangement links TRBV6-1 to TRBJ1-2, with D possibly being TRBD1 (6 bases). Germline CDR1 MNHNS, CDR2 SASEGT. V was trimmed by 8 bases and J by 6 bases, leaving 13 bases between them. The CDR3 has 12 amino acids. The CDR3, as DNA: TGTGCCAGCCAGGGGATGAACGATGGCTACACCTTC. Encoded protein: CASQGMNDGYTF.

Here the CDR3 reads CASSLAAGSPNEQFF. Here the CDR3 DNA reads TGCGCCAGCAGCTTGGCAGCGGGTTCCCCCAATGAGCAGTTCTTC. The chain joins TRBV5-1 to TRBJ2-1; D is possibly TRBD2 (6 bases). Germline V gene lookup returns CDR1 SGHRS and CDR2 YFSETQ. Trimming cost V 0 bases and J 6 bases, with 13 bases left between them. This CDR3 has 15 amino acids.

The chain uses TRBV27 and TRBJ2-2; 10 bases agree with TRBD2. V shed 2 bases, J shed 5 bases, and the junction held 5 bases outside the gene matches. Germline CDR1 reads MNHEY; CDR2 reads SMNVEV (reference sequence). The CDR3 has 16 residues. DNA of the CDR3: TGTGCCAGCAGTTTAGCAGCGGGGGGGAGGACCGGGGAGCTGTTTTTT. It is translated as CASSLAAGGRTGELFF.

A remark on this clone: Other DNA sequences from this sample encode an identical CDR3 as well. The CDR3 sequence is CASSLTSGSTDTQYF. CDR3 coding DNA: TGTGCCAGCAGTTTAACTAGCGGTAGCACAGATACGCAGTATTTT. The chain couples TRBV28 to TRBJ2-3; 8 nucleotides match TRBD2. This CDR3 contains 15 residues. Germline values: CDR1 MDHEN, CDR2 SYDVKM. V lost 2 bases, J lost 0 bases, and 1 base stayed unmatched.

This clone appeared a few times. This sequence joins TRBV6-6 and TRBJ1-5, with D unclear. Trimming shortened V by 7 bases and J by 0 bases, and 7 bases separated the two germline ends. CDR3 length equals 13 residues. Germline CDR1 MNHNY, CDR2 SVGAGI (reference sequence). The CDR3 DNA is TGTGCCAGCATTAGCCATAGCAATCAGCCCCAGCATTTT. Translating gives CASISHSNQPQHF.

This clone showed up just a few times. The chain joins TRBV27 to TRBJ2-7; possibly TRBD1 for D (5 bases). CDR3 size: 14 residues. Looked up from germline, CDR1 is MNHEY and CDR2 is SMNVEV (reference sequence). V was shortened by 7 bases and J by 0 bases, with 13 bases between the two germline ends. The CDR3 DNA follows: TGTGCCAGCAACCACCAGGGAACCTCCTACGAGCAGTACTTC. Protein product: CASNHQGTSYEQYF.

The J gene is TRBJ2-5, the V gene TRBV19, with a weak D call TRBD1 (6 bases). Germline-derived CDR1 and CDR2 are LNHDA and SQIVND (reference sequence). CDR3 length: 16 residues. With 3 bases removed from V and 5 bases from J, the gap between germline ends came to 19 bases. Here the CDR3 DNA reads TGTGCCAGTAGTATTACTGGGGGCCGCGCGGTTGAGACCCAGTACTTC. As protein: CASSITGGRAVETQYF.

The chain combines TRBV6-5 with TRBJ1-1; D is ambiguous. V was shortened by 5 bases and J by 0 bases, with 7 bases between the two germline ends. CDR3 size: 13 residues. Looked up from germline, CDR1 is MNHEY and CDR2 is SVGAGI. The CDR3 is CASSHPVNTEAFF. The CDR3, as DNA: TGTGCCAGCAGTCACCCAGTGAACACTGAAGCTTTCTTT.